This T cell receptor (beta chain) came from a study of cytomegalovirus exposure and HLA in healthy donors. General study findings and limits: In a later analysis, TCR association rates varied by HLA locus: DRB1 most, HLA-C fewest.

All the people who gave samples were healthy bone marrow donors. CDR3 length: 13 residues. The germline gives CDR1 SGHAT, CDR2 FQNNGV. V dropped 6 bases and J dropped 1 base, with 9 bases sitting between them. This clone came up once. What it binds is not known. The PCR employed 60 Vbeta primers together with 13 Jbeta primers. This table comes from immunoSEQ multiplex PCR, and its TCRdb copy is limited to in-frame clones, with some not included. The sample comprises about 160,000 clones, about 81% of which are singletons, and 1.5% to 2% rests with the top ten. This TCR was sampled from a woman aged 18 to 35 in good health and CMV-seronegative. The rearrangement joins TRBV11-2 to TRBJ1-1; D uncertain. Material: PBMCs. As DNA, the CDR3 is TGTGCCAGCAGTATTAGCGGGAACACTGAAGCTTTCTTT. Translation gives CASSISGNTEAFF.